Listed below are T cell receptor beta chains from one sample, sequenced in a study of tumor-infiltrating lymphocytes in primary liver carcinoma. One entry per CDR3 protein, called by TCRdb with MiXCR from the multiplex PCR reads. The repertoire holds about 300,000 distinct CDR3 sequences, with 65% as singletons. Input material: peripheral blood. The receptors come from a middle-aged man with primary liver carcinoma and hepatitis B virus infection. CDR3s include the opening cysteine and the closing phenylalanine or tryptophan. D genes are given only for firm matches. Size is omitted from some rows. Given values are once, few, many or a class for expanded clones.

v_call	d_call	j_call	clone_size	cdr3_aa
TRBV6-1	TRBD1	TRBJ2-1	many	CASSPGQGNRNEQFF
TRBV10-2	NA	TRBJ1-5	few	CASSESSGNNQPQHF
TRBV6-5	NA	TRBJ2-1	many	CASSHRDYNEQFF
TRBV6-5	TRBD1	TRBJ2-7	NA	CASSPDRAYEQYF
TRBV24-1	NA	TRBJ1-5	NA	CANSEPQQNQPQHF
TRBV5-1	NA	TRBJ1-1	NA	CASTSQSGGGGTEAFF
TRBV11-1	TRBD1	TRBJ2-7	NA	CASSGDREINEQYF
TRBV13	TRBD2	TRBJ2-2	NA	CASGLPSGRAGELFF
TRBV5-4	NA	TRBJ2-7	NA	CASTFSGRLDYEQYF
TRBV28	NA	TRBJ2-3	few	CASTTGRHQYF
TRBV11-2	NA	TRBJ2-5	medium-sized	CASSLDTGSRTQYF
TRBV11-1	NA	TRBJ2-7	NA	CVSSQGRLSGEQYF
TRBV6-5	NA	TRBJ1-1	many	CASSYEGRLNTEAFF
TRBV6-1	TRBD1	TRBJ1-5	many	CASAPDRGFNQPQHF
TRBV5-1	NA	TRBJ2-7	NA	CACSGGGNLSSYEQYF
TRBV6-6	NA	TRBJ1-1	many	CASSFQGNTEAFF
TRBV5-1	TRBD2	TRBJ2-1	NA	CASSPLAGLNVQFF
TRBV6-1	TRBD1	TRBJ2-7	NA	CASGPRTGKNYGQYF
TRBV6-1	NA	TRBJ1-5	NA	CASRARPRQPQHF
TRBV11-2	NA	TRBJ2-7	many	CASSLDASSYEQYF
TRBV28	NA	TRBJ2-1	once	CASMGYDSSYNEQFF
TRBV30	NA	TRBJ2-1	NA	CAWSVQQGYNEQFF
TRBV4-3	NA	TRBJ2-6	many	CASSQDERGLNVLTF
TRBV24-1	NA	TRBJ2-3	NA	CATSDLRAGSTDTQYF
TRBV10-3	TRBD2	TRBJ2-3	NA	CAVSESPTGVAGTDAQYF
TRBV11-1	NA	TRBJ2-1	NA	CASRSLAGRYNEQFF
TRBV6-6	NA	TRBJ2-2	few	CASSALRDTQITGELFF
TRBV11-3	NA	TRBJ2-1	medium-sized	CASSLFPDYNEQFF
TRBV12-3/TRBV12-4	NA	TRBJ1-2	few	CASSQTWTTNYGYTF
TRBV6-2/TRBV6-3	TRBD2	TRBJ2-7	many	CASSQRPGLAGTYAQYF
TRBV11-2	NA	TRBJ2-3	once	CTSSLDPGGLTDTHYF
TRBV11-2	TRBD2	TRBJ2-1	NA	CASSLEREGREQFF
TRBV5-4	NA	TRBJ2-2	many	CASSVGQLTGELFF
TRBV12-3/TRBV12-4	TRBD2	TRBJ2-2	many	CASRAGTSQVGELFF
TRBV28	NA	TRBJ1-3	NA	CASSPTRTIGNTIYF
TRBV6-5	NA	TRBJ2-3	NA	CASSRQGTMSTYTQYF
TRBV20-1	TRBD1	TRBJ2-5	NA	CSARRGLEETQYF
TRBV5-1	NA	TRBJ2-6	NA	CASSSSPGAGANVLTF
TRBV5-4	TRBD2	TRBJ2-1	NA	CASSLGPLAGDSF
TRBV6-6	NA	TRBJ2-7	many	CASSYSGQPYSYEQYF
TRBV6-5	NA	TRBJ2-7	NA	CAINPLGEEQYF
TRBV11-3	TRBD1	TRBJ2-1	once	CANNLAGQGLNEQFF
TRBV6-2/TRBV6-3	NA	TRBJ2-2	many	CASSYRQQSNTGELFF
TRBV6-1	TRBD1	TRBJ2-7	many	CATNRDRGTYEQYF
TRBV6-2/TRBV6-3	NA	TRBJ1-5	many	CASRPSFFRGLHQPQHF